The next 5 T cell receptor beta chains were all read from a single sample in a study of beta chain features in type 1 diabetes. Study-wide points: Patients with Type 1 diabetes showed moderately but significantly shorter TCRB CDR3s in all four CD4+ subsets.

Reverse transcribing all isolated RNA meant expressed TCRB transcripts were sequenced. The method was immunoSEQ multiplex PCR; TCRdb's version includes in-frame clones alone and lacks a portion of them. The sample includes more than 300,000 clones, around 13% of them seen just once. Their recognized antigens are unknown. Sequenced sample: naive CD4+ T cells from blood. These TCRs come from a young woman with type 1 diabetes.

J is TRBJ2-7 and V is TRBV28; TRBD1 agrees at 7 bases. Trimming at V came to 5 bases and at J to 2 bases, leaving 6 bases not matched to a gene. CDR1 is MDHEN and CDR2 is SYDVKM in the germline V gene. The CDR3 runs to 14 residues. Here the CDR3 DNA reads TGTGCCAGCAGTATCGACAGGGTCCCCTACGAGCAGTACTTC. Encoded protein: CASSIDRVPYEQYF.

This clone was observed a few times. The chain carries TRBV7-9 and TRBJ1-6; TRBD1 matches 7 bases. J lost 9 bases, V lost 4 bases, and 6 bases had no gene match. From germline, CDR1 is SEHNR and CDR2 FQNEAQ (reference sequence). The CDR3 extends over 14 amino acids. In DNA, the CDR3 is TGTGCCAGCAGCTATCAGACAGGGACTTCACCCCTCCACTTT. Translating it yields CASSYQTGTSPLHF.

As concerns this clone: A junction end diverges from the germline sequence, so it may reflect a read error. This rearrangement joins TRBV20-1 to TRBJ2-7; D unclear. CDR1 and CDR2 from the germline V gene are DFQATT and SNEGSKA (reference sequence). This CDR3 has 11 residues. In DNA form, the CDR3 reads TGCAGTGCTAGAGATCAACGGGTCCTCATCTTC. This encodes CSARDQRVLIF.

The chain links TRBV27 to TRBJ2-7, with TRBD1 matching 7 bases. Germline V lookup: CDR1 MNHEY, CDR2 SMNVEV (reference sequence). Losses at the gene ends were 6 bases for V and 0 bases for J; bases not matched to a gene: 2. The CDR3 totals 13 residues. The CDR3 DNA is TGTGCCAGCAGGAGGGACAGCTCCTACGAGCAGTACTTC. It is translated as CASRRDSSYEQYF.

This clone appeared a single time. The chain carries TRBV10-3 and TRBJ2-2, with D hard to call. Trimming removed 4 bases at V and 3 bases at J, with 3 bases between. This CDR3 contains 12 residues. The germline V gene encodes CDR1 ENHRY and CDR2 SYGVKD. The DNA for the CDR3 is TGTGCCATCAGTGTAGACACCGGGGAGCTGTTTTTT. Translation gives CAISVDTGELFF.